In its sample, the clone carrying this TCR beta chain was seen a few times. The data stem from a study of T-cell reconstitution after alpha-beta-depleted transplantation in children. A TCRbeta library incorporating unique molecular identifiers was prepared. TCRdb called the PCR reads again in MiXCR, with one record for every CDR3 protein. The sample includes about 210,000 distinct CDR3 sequences, under 20% of them seen just once. Germline V gene sequence: CDR1 DFQATT, CDR2 SNEGSKA (reference sequence). Trimming cost V 0 bases and J 2 bases, with 11 bases left between them. This CDR3 is built from 14 residues.

V is TRBV20-1 and J is TRBJ2-7; the D is unclear. The receptor's source is a male patient between 2 and 15 years old who had a stem cell transplant for acute lymphoblastic leukemia, so the T cells may come from the graft donor. The sequencing used PBMCs, mostly from graft donor cells, collected 360 days after TCRalphabeta/CD19-depleted stem cell transplant. The CDR3 DNA is TGCAGTGCTAGAGACCCGACGGTAACCTACGAGCAGTACTTC. This encodes CSARDPTVTYEQYF.